This TCR beta chain was documented in a study of shared clonotypes between healthy human individuals. As for the study in general: Aged 18 to 49, the donors were a couple of women and three men.

Splitting the CD4+ cells yielded a CD45RA+ naive subset and a CD45RA-negative memory subset. As to this clone: The identical CDR3 is also encoded by other nucleotide sequences in the sample.

Using immunoSEQ multiplex PCR, the repertoire was profiled, and TCRdb retains in-frame clones only, with some absent. Of a few million clones listed, about 92% are singletons. The specimen sequenced was naive CD4+ T cells from PBMCs. Subset specified: CD45RA+ positively selected. The receptor comes from a man younger than 30 in good health. Some clones in this sample may be carry-over from other donors' samples.

The CDR3 spells CASSEGNTEAFF. The CDR3 region has the DNA TGTGCCAGCAGTGAAGGAAACACTGAAGCTTTCTTT. This rearrangement joins TRBV2 to TRBJ1-1; no clear D gene. The CDR3 runs 12 residues. V was shortened by 1 base and J by 2 bases, with 2 bases between the two germline ends. CDR1 is SNHLY and CDR2 is FYNNEI in the germline V gene.